Sequencing of this T cell receptor beta chain was carried out in a study of blood T cell repertoires in COVID-19 (dated by TCRdb to the early 2020s). In terms of the full investigation: Collaborator samples came from the United States, Italy and Spain and covered acute and convalescent phases of COVID-19. The sample metadata nearly always contained a de-identified subject ID, COVID-19 status, age in years and sex. The repertoires were made available in a free public database intended to serve as a resource for research on the immune response to SARS-CoV-2. HLA class I and class II types, where available, came from metadata supplied by the sample provider rather than from assay-based typing. The samples were drawn from two sources: the first 160 participants of the ongoing ImmuneRACE study, and 1,000 to 1,500 subjects contributed by 6 global collaborators. Deeply sampled blood TCRbeta repertoires from subjects exposed to, actively infected with, or recovered from COVID-19 were included in the dataset. The prospective study material was composed of cDNA or gDNA derived from T cells, B-cell-depleted T cells, or PBMCs.

The CDR3 runs 15 amino acids, cysteine and phenylalanine included. The entry retains the CDR3 DNA only, 45 bases that are in frame from base 1. CDR1 SSHAT and CDR2 FNYEAQ are derived from the germline V gene (reference sequence). Summary of the overall study and its limitations: The amount of clinical and demographic metadata varied by source and participant and was provided uncurated.

For this clone: It has no known antigen specificity. One end of the junction fails to match germline, which may point to a read error.

One collaborating source in Seattle enrolled patients during active infection and followed them longitudinally through the course of disease. Each collaborating institution followed its own protocols to collect whole blood in K2EDTA tubes. For TCRbeta analysis, collaborator samples were shipped as frozen whole blood, as isolated PBMCs, or as DNA extracted from either sample type. TCRbeta CDR3 regions were amplified from genomic DNA using the immunoSEQ Assay, a bias-controlled multiplex PCR. Per the source publication's procedure: The number of nucleated cells in each sample was estimated from the amplification of reference gene primers within the assay. Sequence reads were collapsed and filtered to measure the absolute abundance of every unique TCRbeta CDR3 rearrangement. Productive Simpson clonality was computed per sample as the square root of Simpson's diversity index over productive rearrangements. TCRdb retrieved this table from immuneACCESS and kept in-frame rearrangements only. Not all clones are present; in checked studies, unresolved V genes account for under half, and no reason is known for the remainder. V and J calls plus clone size are reproduced from that table; the DNA served to infer D and trimming. The sample table holds about 370,000 clones, of which around 92% were seen once. Of the sample, around 3% is held by the ten largest clones.

The sample taken for sequencing was peripheral blood. This sequence originates from a woman aged 25 to 39 with COVID-19, enrolled during active disease. The chain uses TRBV7-7 and TRBJ2-1; TRBD1 could be the D gene, as 7 bases match. The nucleotide sequence reads as follows: TGTGCTAGCAGCTTAGATCAGGGGGGCTACAATGAGCAGTTCTTC. The translation is CASSLDQGGYNEQFF.